These 29 T cell receptor beta chains were sequenced from one sample in a study of blood T cells in healthy people across ages (dated by TCRdb to the mid-2010s). The library came from 5' RACE. The data were produced on an Illumina HiSeq 2500. A second 7 to 11 cycle PCR used a sample-barcoded 5' primer and a J-beta primer mix. TCRdb reworked the public reads: Q25 trimming with fastp, MiXCR clone assembly, productive beta chains retained. Duplicate CDR3 protein sequences are folded into a single record with the most common DNA and genes. This sample gives approximately 810,000 distinct CDR3 sequences in total; about 28% of them show up just once. The ten largest clones take up around 16% of the sample. The sample consisted of blood. The receptor set was obtained from a woman older than 75 in good health.

The table lists this clonotype with many counts. CDR3 residues: CASSLRVENTGELFF. CDR3 bases: TGTGCCAGCAGCTTACGGGTGGAGAACACCGGGGAGCTGTTTTTT. The rearrangement links TRBV7-2 to TRBJ2-2; D is unclear. This CDR3 spans 15 amino acids. V lost 2 bases and J lost 1, with 8 bases in between. Germline CDR1 reads SGHTA; CDR2 reads FQGNSA.

This clonotype has ten or more counts. The rearrangement joins TRBV11-2 to TRBJ2-1; D remains unclear. V was clipped by 5 bases and J by 0 bases, with 8 bases between them. The CDR3 has 14 residues. Per the germline V gene, CDR1 is SGHAT and CDR2 is FQNNGV. The CDR3 coding sequence is TGTGCCAGCAGCAGACCCTTCTCCTACAATGAGCAGTTCTTC. This sequence encodes CASSRPFSYNEQFF.

As concerns this clonotype: This sequence may be a read error, since a much larger clone differs from it by one base. This chain joins TRBV6-2 or TRBV6-3 and TRBJ2-5; D unresolved. The V and J ends lost 5 bases and 11 bases respectively, with 27 bases between them. Germline V CDR1 and CDR2: MNHEY, SVGEGT. The CDR3 length is 16 residues. CDR3 coding DNA: TGTGCCAGCAGTAACTACATGCGGAGAGATTACAATGAGCAGTACTTC. It is translated as CASSNYMRRDYNEQYF.

CDR3 sequence reads: CASSVVGGAKKETQYF. CDR3 DNA sequence: TGTGCCAGCAGCGTAGTAGGAGGGGCGAAGAAGGAGACCCAGTACTTC. The chain recombines TRBV9 with TRBJ2-5; tentative D call: TRBD2 (6 bases). V was cut by 0 bases and J by 5 bases, with 17 bases left in between. The CDR3 is 16 residues long. Germline V gene lookup returns CDR1 SGDLS and CDR2 YYNGEE.

This clonotype was seen ten or more times. The chain links TRBV7-6 to TRBJ1-2; D remains ambiguous. Germline V gene lookup returns CDR1 SGHVS and CDR2 FNYEAQ. CDR3 length: 14 amino acids. The V end was cut by 5 bases, the J end by 7 bases, with 17 bases between. This CDR3 reads CASSRMTQSFGYTF. CDR3 in DNA: TGTGCCAGCAGCCGAATGACACAGTCGTTTGGCTACACCTTC.

This clonotype occurred many times. The chain recombines TRBV5-1 with TRBJ2-3; weak D call: TRBD2 (5 bases). The CDR3 consists of 15 residues. Trimming cost V 1 base and J 4 bases, with 13 bases left between them. Germline assignment: CDR1 SGHRS and CDR2 YFSETQ. In DNA, the CDR3 is TGCGCCAGCAGCTTGACTAGACGAACGGCAGATACGCAGTATTTT. Its protein is CASSLTRRTADTQYF.

On this clonotype itself: A much larger clonotype is one base distant, so this may be a read error. The rearrangement uses TRBV12-3 or TRBV12-4 and TRBJ2-3, with D hard to call. The length of the CDR3 is 14 residues. The ends were cut back, 6 bases at V and 4 bases at J, with 14 bases in the middle. The CDR3 bases are TGTGCCAGCAGCCCAAGGGAAGACGCAGATACGCAGTATTTT. Amino acid sequence: CASSPREDADTQYF.

The chain couples TRBV6-1 to TRBJ1-6; D is unresolved. The CDR3 is 15 residues long. Germline V CDR1 and CDR2: MNHNS, SASEGT. Trimming took 7 bases from V and 8 from J, leaving 18 bases between them. CDR3 nucleotides: TGTGCCAGCATCCGAAGCAGGTTTTTTGATTCACCCCTCCACTTT. It codes for CASIRSRFFDSPLHF.

The sample holds many counts of this clonotype. J is TRBJ2-5 and V is TRBV7-2, with D tentatively TRBD1 or TRBD2 (5 bases each). V was trimmed by 4 bases and J by 3 bases, leaving 9 bases between them. The CDR3 covers 13 residues. CDR1 and CDR2 (germline): SGHTA, FQGNSA. CDR3 sequence reads: CASSWGREETQYF. The CDR3 DNA reads as TGTGCCAGCAGCTGGGGACGGGAAGAGACCCAGTACTTC.

This clonotype was observed a few times. The rearrangement joins TRBV4-1 to TRBJ2-7; perhaps TRBD2 as D (7 bases). Trimming stripped 0 bases from V and 5 bases from J, with 11 bases between. The CDR3 is 14 amino acids. Germline lookup yields CDR1 MGHRA and CDR2 YSYEKL. CDR3 loop: CASSQDTGRDEQYF. In DNA, the CDR3 is TGCGCCAGCAGCCAAGACACAGGGAGGGACGAGCAGTACTTC.

Comments on this clonotype: Given a much more abundant clone one base away, this may be a read error. This sequence joins TRBV7-2 and TRBJ1-6; D ambiguous. Germline CDR1 and CDR2: SGHTA and FQGNSA. Trimming stripped 4 bases from V and 9 bases from J, with 16 bases between. The CDR3 totals 15 residues. Written as DNA, the CDR3 is TGTGCCAGCAGCTCTAGGTTCCAGCAGAGTTCACCCCTCCACTTT. It codes for CASSSRFQQSSPLHF.

The chain has TRBV2 and TRBJ2-4, with D unclear. TRBJ2-7 explains the end of the DNA better; the J call may be wrong. CDR1 and CDR2 from the germline V gene are SNHLY and FYNNEI. The CDR3 spans 13 residues. In nucleotides, the CDR3 is TGTGCCAGCAGTGACGTCTTCAACTACGAGCAGTACTTC. This codes for CASSDVFNYEQYF.

This clonotype was counted at least ten times. The chain couples TRBV6-5 to TRBJ1-2; perhaps TRBD1 as D (6 bases). Germline V gene data show CDR1 as MNHEY and CDR2 as SVGAGI. The V and J ends lost 4 bases and 7 bases respectively, with 22 bases between them. The CDR3 totals 16 residues. The CDR3 region is CASSFRGQPTPSGYTF. In nucleotides, the CDR3 is TGTGCCAGCAGTTTCAGGGGCCAACCTACACCCTCTGGCTACACCTTC.

This clonotype showed up many times. The chain couples TRBV14 to TRBJ1-6; D may be TRBD1 (5 bases). Trimming removed 0 bases from V and 7 bases from J, with 10 bases in between. Germline V lookup: CDR1 SGHDN, CDR2 FVKESK. This CDR3 has 15 amino acids. The CDR3 DNA follows: TGTGCCAGCAGCCAAGATCGGGGCGTCAATTCACCCCTCCACTTT. Translation gives CASSQDRGVNSPLHF.

This clonotype was observed many times. V gene TRBV5-1 combines with J gene TRBJ2-3, with TRBD2 matching 8 bases. The CDR3 spans 16 residues. Germline-derived CDR1 and CDR2 are SGHRS and YFSETQ. Losses at the gene ends were 0 bases for V and 3 bases for J; bases not matched to a gene: 6. The CDR3 loop reads CASSLVGGGTTDTQYF. The CDR3 DNA reads TGCGCCAGCAGCTTGGTCGGCGGGGGGACGACAGATACGCAGTATTTT.

This rearrangement joins TRBV20-1 to TRBJ2-2, with TRBD1 as a possible D gene (5 bases). This CDR3 is 12 amino acids long. Germline V CDR1 and CDR2: DFQATT, SNEGSKA (reference sequence). Trimming stripped 5 bases from V and 5 bases from J, with 9 bases between. The CDR3 DNA reads as TGCAGTGCTTCCCCAGGGACCGGGGAGCTGTTTTTT. Translated, it gives CSASPGTGELFF.

In its sample, this clonotype was seen a few times. The V and J genes are TRBV20-1 and TRBJ1-1; 11 bases line up with TRBD1. The germline gives CDR1 DFQATT, CDR2 SNEGSKA (reference sequence). J gave up 4 bases and V 5 bases, and 6 bases lay outside the gene matches. This CDR3 is 14 amino acids long. CDR3 coding DNA: TGCAGTGCTCAGGACAGGGGGCATTTCACTGAAGCTTTCTTT. Amino acids: CSAQDRGHFTEAFF.

This clonotype was seen at least ten times. The J gene is TRBJ1-5, the V gene TRBV6-2 or TRBV6-3; D not certain. V lost 2 bases and J lost 7, with 9 bases in between. Germline V CDR1 and CDR2: MNHEY, SVGEGT. CDR3 length: 13 amino acids. The CDR3 DNA reads TGTGCCAGCAGTTACGGGCACTCCCAGCCCCAGCATTTT. Translating it yields CASSYGHSQPQHF.

This clonotype was recorded at least ten times. The CDR3 DNA reads TGTGCCAGCAGTACAACCGCAGGACAGGGGAACTATGGCTACACCTTC. Its translation is CASSTTAGQGNYGYTF. This chain links TRBV6-5 with TRBJ1-2; 9 positions match TRBD1. Germline values: CDR1 MNHEY, CDR2 SVGAGI. With 5 bases clipped from V and 2 bases from J, the junction kept 9 bases outside the gene matches. This CDR3 spans 16 amino acids.

CDR3 in amino acids: CASSYQLRIGSTRRALAKNIQYF. The CDR3 region has the DNA TGTGCCAGCAGCTACCAGCTTAGAATTGGCTCCACGCGGAGGGCCTTAGCCAAAAACATTCAGTACTTC. The V gene is TRBV7-8, the J gene TRBJ2-4; tentative D call: TRBD2 (6 bases). This CDR3 has 23 residues. Germline CDR1 and CDR2: SGHVS and FQNEAQ. Trimming left V 4 bases short and J 0 bases short, with 34 bases between.

This clonotype has only one observation. The chain couples TRBV12-3 or TRBV12-4 to TRBJ1-1; D uncertain. This CDR3 has 13 amino acids. V was shortened by 6 bases and J by 3 bases, with 11 bases between the two germline ends. CDR3 in amino acids: CASRRIGDTEAFF. The CDR3, as DNA: TGTGCCAGCAGACGAATCGGAGACACTGAAGCTTTCTTT.

This clonotype was seen ten or more times. The V gene is TRBV7-9, the J gene TRBJ2-7; D assignment may be TRBD1 or TRBD2 (5 bases each). V gave up 5 bases and J gave up 0 bases, with 17 bases separating them. There are 16 residues in the CDR3. CDR1 and CDR2 (germline): SEHNR, FQNEAQ (reference sequence). CDR3 sequence reads: CASSPGEGTHSYEQYF. The CDR3 DNA follows: TGTGCCAGCAGCCCGGGCGAGGGGACCCACTCCTACGAGCAGTACTTC.

The chain links TRBV18 to TRBJ2-7, with a weak D call TRBD2 (5 bases). The V and J ends lost 3 bases and 8 bases respectively, with 11 bases between them. The CDR3 spans 12 residues. CDR1 is KGHSH and CDR2 is LQKENI in the germline V gene. CDR3 protein: CASSPTGYKQYF. Here the CDR3 DNA reads TGTGCCAGCTCACCGACGGGATACAAGCAGTACTTC.

This clonotype was recorded many times. The rearrangement links TRBV5-6 to TRBJ2-7; TRBD1 matches 7 bases. V trimming: 4 bases; J trimming: 0 bases; junction bases outside the gene matches: 7. CDR1 and CDR2 (germline): SGHDT, YYEEEE. The CDR3 totals 15 residues. CDR3 amino acids: CASSPGQLISYEQYF. Written as DNA, the CDR3 is TGTGCCAGCAGCCCGGGACAGCTTATCTCCTACGAGCAGTACTTC.

In this sample, this clonotype turned up many times. This rearrangement joins TRBV20-1 to TRBJ2-3; TRBD2 matches at 7 bases. The length of the CDR3 is 14 residues. Trimming took 3 bases from V and 3 from J; bases not matched to a gene: 6. The germline V gene encodes CDR1 DFQATT and CDR2 SNEGSKA (reference sequence). The CDR3 region is CSASGGTTTDTQYF. DNA of the CDR3: TGCAGTGCTAGCGGGGGGACTACGACAGATACGCAGTATTTT.

This clonotype occurred many times. This chain connects TRBV20-1 to TRBJ2-5; the match to TRBD1 covers 7 bases. Germline V gene sequence: CDR1 DFQATT, CDR2 SNEGSKA (reference sequence). The CDR3 totals 15 residues. V gave up 3 bases and J gave up 5 bases; unmatched junction bases: 12. This CDR3 is CSARDSTGVEETQYF. The CDR3 coding sequence is TGCAGTGCTAGGGACTCAACAGGGGTTGAGGAGACCCAGTACTTC.

This clonotype was observed a few times. The V gene is TRBV4-3, the J gene TRBJ2-7; tentative D call: TRBD2 (6 bases). CDR3 size: 16 residues. Between the trimmed V and J ends, which lost 0 bases and 2 bases, there was a span of 14 bases. Germline CDR1 reads LGHNA; CDR2 reads YSLEER. The CDR3 reads CASSQDPGLSPYEQYF. CDR3 DNA sequence: TGCGCCAGCAGCCAAGATCCGGGACTTTCACCCTACGAGCAGTACTTC.

CDR3 DNA: TGTGCCAGCAGCTTCCCTAGCGGAAGCAATGAGCAGTTCTTC. Protein product: CASSFPSGSNEQFF. The chain employs TRBV7-9 and TRBJ2-1, with 7 positions matching TRBD2. The CDR3 is 14 amino acids. Germline CDR1 and CDR2: SEHNR and FQNEAQ (reference sequence). J was trimmed by 6 bases and V by 3 bases; bases with no gene match: 5.

This sequence joins TRBV20-1 and TRBJ2-3; 7 nucleotides agree with TRBD2. This CDR3 comprises 14 residues. J lost 6 bases, V lost 6 bases, and 12 bases had no gene match. Germline CDR1 DFQATT, CDR2 SNEGSKA (reference sequence). CDR3 region: CSAPLAGEGDTQYF. CDR3 nucleotide sequence: TGCAGTGCCCCGTTGGCGGGGGAGGGGGATACGCAGTATTTT.